Presented here are 10 T cell receptor beta chains from one specimen sequenced in a study of technical replicates of blood from a handful of donors. Libraries were prepared by immunoSEQ multiplex PCR; TCRdb keeps only in-frame clonotypes and omits some of them. The repertoire holds tens of thousands of clones, under 95% seen once, with under 0.3% in the top ten. The sample was T cells isolated from PBMCs. Source of these receptors: a human donor in good health.

The chain has TRBV19 and TRBJ1-5; D call uncertain. This CDR3 comprises 18 residues. Trimming removed 6 bases from V and 0 bases from J, with 21 bases in between. Germline loops: CDR1 LNHDA, CDR2 SQIVND (reference sequence). DNA of the CDR3: TGTGCCAGTAGCTTCGGTTCCGACAACTTGATTAGCAATCAGCCCCAGCATTTT. Its translation: CASSFGSDNLISNQPQHF.

This rearrangement joins TRBV5-1 to TRBJ2-1; no reliable D call. With 4 bases removed from V and 7 bases from J, the gap between germline ends came to 12 bases. The CDR3 totals 13 residues. Germline values: CDR1 SGHRS, CDR2 YFSETQ. The CDR3 region is CASSPNPLNEQFF. The CDR3, as DNA: TGCGCCAGCAGCCCGAACCCTCTAAATGAGCAGTTCTTC.

This chain joins TRBV6-1 and TRBJ2-6; D call uncertain. V lost 6 bases and J lost 0, with 3 bases in between. The CDR3 has 13 residues. Germline V lookup: CDR1 MNHNS, CDR2 SASEGT. In DNA form, the CDR3 reads TGTGCCAGCAGAGCCTCTGGGGCCAACGTCCTGACTTTC. It translates to CASRASGANVLTF.

The chain combines TRBV6-5 with TRBJ1-1; 7 bases fit TRBD1. Germline CDR1 is MNHEY and CDR2 is SVGAGI. The CDR3 sequence is 13 residues long. J lost 3 bases, V lost 10 bases, and 8 bases had no gene match. In DNA, the CDR3 is TGTGCCATACAACGACAGGGAGACACTGAAGCTTTCTTT. As protein: CAIQRQGDTEAFF.

The chain is built from TRBV27 and TRBJ2-3; perhaps TRBD1 as D (6 bases). Germline CDR1 and CDR2: MNHEY and SMNVEV (reference sequence). This CDR3 contains 14 residues. Trimming took 3 bases from V and 4 from J, leaving 11 bases between them. The chain's CDR3 is CASSFREGADTQYF. Written as DNA, the CDR3 is TGTGCCAGCAGTTTTCGAGAGGGGGCAGATACGCAGTATTTT.

The CDR3, as DNA: TGTGCCAGCAGCTCGGACAGGGTTTACACCGGGGAGCTGTTTTTT. Protein sequence: CASSSDRVYTGELFF. The V and J genes are TRBV11-3 and TRBJ2-2, with 8 bases that match TRBD1. CDR1 SGHNT and CDR2 YENEEA come from the germline V gene. CDR3 length: 15 residues. J gave up 3 bases and V 4 bases, and 4 bases lay outside the gene matches.

The genes are TRBV28 and TRBJ1-1; D ambiguous. Germline lookup yields CDR1 MDHEN and CDR2 SYDVKM. The germline V and J ends were trimmed by 2 bases and 4 bases, with 5 bases remaining between them. The CDR3 sequence is 12 residues long. CDR3 in DNA: TGTGCCAGCAGTTTAGCGGGCACTGAAGCTTTCTTT. Its translation: CASSLAGTEAFF.

The J gene is TRBJ2-5, the V gene TRBV2, with D perhaps TRBD1 (7 bases). CDR1 is SNHLY, CDR2 FYNNEI, per germline. V lost 10 bases to trimming and J lost 5 bases, with 14 bases between them. The CDR3 length is 12 residues. For the CDR3, the DNA is TGTGCCACCCAGGGGGGTTATGAGACCCAGTACTTC. Translating gives CATQGGYETQYF. The variable domain in full, with the rest retrieved from reference TRBV2 and TRBJ2-5, is EPEVTQTPSHQVTQMGQEVILRCVPISNHLYFYWYRQILGQKVEFLVSFYNNEISEKSEIFDDQFSVERPDGSNFTLKIRSTKLEDSAMYFCATQGGYETQYFGPGTRLLVL.

The chain carries TRBV30 and TRBJ1-2, with D unresolved. V was cut by 3 bases and J by 2 bases, with 7 bases left in between. CDR3 length: 12 amino acids. CDR1 is GTSNPN and CDR2 is SVGIG in the germline V gene (reference sequence). CDR3 DNA sequence: TGTGCCTGGAGAGGAGGCAACTATGGCTACACCTTC. Its translation: CAWRGGNYGYTF.

The chain is built from TRBV2 and TRBJ1-2, with no clear D. Trimming took off 1 base at V and 0 bases at J, with 9 bases between the two ends. Looked up from germline, CDR1 is SNHLY and CDR2 is FYNNEI. This CDR3 has 15 amino acids. The CDR3 DNA sequence: TGTGCCAGCAGTGAAGTAGCCGGGGCTAACTATGGCTACACCTTC. This encodes CASSEVAGANYGYTF.